This is a list of T cell receptor beta chains from one sample in a study of Graves' ophthalmopathy and Graves' hyperthyroidism. Via MiXCR, TCRdb re-called the multiplex PCR reads, giving one row per CDR3 protein. This sample has around 400,000 distinct CDR3 sequences, with 20% to 25% found just once. The material sequenced was peripheral blood. Receptor source: a woman under 30 with stable Graves' hyperthyroidism. The CDR3 runs from the conserved cysteine through the conserved F or W. D genes are given only for firm matches. Expanded clones are given a class, and other clones once, few, many or no size at all.

d_call	cdr3_length	v_call	j_call	clone_size	cdr3_nt	cdr3_aa
TRBD1	15	TRBV15	TRBJ2-4	.	TGTGCCACCAGCAGAGACAGGGACAGCAAAAACATTCAGTACTTC	CATSRDRDSKNIQYF
.	14	TRBV5-1	TRBJ1-1	many	TGCGCCAGCAGCTTGGATGGGGGAGGCACTGAAGCTTTCTTT	CASSLDGGGTEAFF
TRBD1	15	TRBV7-9	TRBJ2-7	many	TGTGCCAGTAGCTCTACCGGGACAGACTCCTACGAGCAGTACTTC	CASSSTGTDSYEQYF
TRBD2	13	TRBV28	TRBJ2-7	many	TGTGCCAGCAGGGTAGCGGGATCCTACGAGCAGTACTTC	CASRVAGSYEQYF
.	15	TRBV28	TRBJ2-7	many	TGTGCCAGCAGTTTACTGCCAGAAATCTCCTACGAGCAGTACTTC	CASSLLPEISYEQYF
.	15	TRBV2	TRBJ1-3	many	TGTGCCAGCAGTGACTACCGACGCTCTGGAAACACCATATATTTT	CASSDYRRSGNTIYF
TRBD1	18	TRBV2	TRBJ2-5	many	TGTGCCAGCAGTGATGAGGGACAGGGTCTTTGGTATTCAGAGACCCAGTACTTC	CASSDEGQGLWYSETQYF
TRBD1	15	TRBV18	TRBJ1-5	many	TGTGCCAGCTCGCGGGACAGGGGGCCTCATCAGCCCCAGCATTTT	CASSRDRGPHQPQHF
TRBD1	16	TRBV6-4	TRBJ2-5	.	TGTGCCAGCAGCCTTACAGGGGGCGACCCTTATGAGACCCAGTACTTC	CASSLTGGDPYETQYF
.	16	TRBV5-1	TRBJ2-2	many	TGCGCCAGCAGCTTGGCCCCGGGAAGCGGCACCGGGGAGCTGTTTTTT	CASSLAPGSGTGELFF
.	14	TRBV7-8	TRBJ1-6	many	TGTGCCAGCAGCTTAGCGGGAGGGGTGTCACCCCTCCACTTT	CASSLAGGVSPLHF
TRBD2	15	TRBV6-5	TRBJ2-1	many	TGTGCCAGCAGTTACTCGACTAGCTACGACAATGAGCAGTTCTTC	CASSYSTSYDNEQFF
TRBD2	13	TRBV20-1	TRBJ2-7	many	TGCAGTGCTTGGACTAGCGGTACCTACGAGCAGTACTTC	CSAWTSGTYEQYF
TRBD2	16	TRBV4-3	TRBJ2-5	many	TGCGCCAGCAGCCCATCCTACCTAGCGGGAGGGGAGACCCAGTACTTC	CASSPSYLAGGETQYF
.	15	TRBV28	TRBJ2-7	few	TGTGCCAGCAGCGCCCGAGGGCCCCGAGTACACGAGCAGTACTTC	CASSARGPRVHEQYF
.	16	TRBV11-1	TRBJ2-2	many	TGTGCCAGCAGCCCACTGGGCGGGATCGGAACCGGGGAGCTGTTTTTT	CASSPLGGIGTGELFF
TRBD2	15	TRBV13	TRBJ2-7	many	TGTGCCAGCAGCAATTCGGGGACTAGCGGCCCCGAGCAGTACTTC	CASSNSGTSGPEQYF
.	14	TRBV20-1	TRBJ1-5	many	TGCAGTGCTGACAGGACTGGCGGCAATCAGCCCCAGCATTTT	CSADRTGGNQPQHF
.	16	TRBV6-2/TRBV6-3	TRBJ1-3	many	TGTGCCAGCAGTGATCCTCCGGGGTTTTCTGGAAACACCATATATTTT	CASSDPPGFSGNTIYF
TRBD1	16	TRBV11-2	TRBJ2-7	.	TGTGCCAGCACCCGACCGGGACAGGGGGCATTCCACGAGCAGTACTTC	CASTRPGQGAFHEQYF
.	10	TRBV29-1	TRBJ1-1	many	TGCAGCGATTTTGGCACTGAAGCTTTCTTT	CSDFGTEAFF
.	16	TRBV6-2/TRBV6-3	TRBJ2-5	.	TGTGCCAGCAGTCCACGGGCCAGAGCAAACGGGAAGACCCAGTACTTC	CASSPRARANGKTQYF
.	14	TRBV7-8	TRBJ2-7	many	TGTGCCAGCAGCCCCCGGACCAACTCCTACGAGCAGTACTTC	CASSPRTNSYEQYF
.	14	TRBV12-3/TRBV12-4	TRBJ2-4	many	TGTGCCAGCAGCGAGGAGCTAGCCAAAAACATTCAGTACTTC	CASSEELAKNIQYF
TRBD2	19	TRBV18	TRBJ2-6	.	TGTGCCAGCTCACCACGGATCCTAGCGGGGAACTCTGGGGCCAACGTCCTGACTTTC	CASSPRILAGNSGANVLTF
.	14	TRBV12-3/TRBV12-4	TRBJ1-6	few	TGTGCCAGCAGCATCAGGGGTGATAATTCACCCCTCCACTTT	CASSIRGDNSPLHF
.	11	TRBV28	TRBJ1-1	many	TGTGCCAGCAGTTTGACTGGAGAAGCTTTCTTT	CASSLTGEAFF
.	12	TRBV27	TRBJ2-7	many	TGTGCCAGCATTCTCCTCTCCTACGAGCAGTACTTC	CASILLSYEQYF
TRBD1	15	TRBV18	TRBJ2-5	.	TGTGCCAGCTCAAAAGGGACAGGGGCAACAGAGACCCAGTACTTC	CASSKGTGATETQYF
TRBD1	12	TRBV19	TRBJ1-1	many	TGTGCCAGTAGCCGACAGGGGCCCTTTTCCTTCTTT	CASSRQGPFSFF
.	14	TRBV9	TRBJ1-1	.	TGTGCCAGCAGCACCCTTCCAGGGGACACTGAAGCTTTCTTT	CASSTLPGDTEAFF